This T cell receptor beta chain was identified during a study of blood T cell repertoires in COVID-19 (dated by TCRdb to 2018 to 2020). For the wider study: Samples covering the acute and convalescent phases of COVID-19 were provided by collaborators in the United States, Italy and Spain. The repertoires were released in a freely available public database intended as a resource for research on the immune response to SARS-CoV-2. Deeply sampled blood TCRbeta repertoires from subjects exposed to, actively infected with, or recovered from COVID-19 were included in the dataset. Sample metadata almost always included a de-identified subject ID, COVID-19 status, age in years and sex. The material from the prospective study consisted of cDNA or gDNA derived from T cells, B-cell-depleted T cells, or PBMCs. The samples were drawn from two sources: the first 160 participants of the ongoing ImmuneRACE study, and 1,254 subjects contributed by 6 global collaborators. HLA class I and class II types, where available, came from metadata supplied by the sample provider rather than from assay-based typing.

Study-wide conclusions, independent of this receptor: How much clinical and demographic metadata was included differed by source and by participant, and the metadata was provided uncurated.

The germline V gene yields KGHSH for CDR1 and LQKENI for CDR2. The junction shows trimming of 4 bases on V and 3 bases on J, plus 12 bases between the germline ends. From the cysteine through the phenylalanine, the CDR3 covers 14 amino acids. Only the CDR3 portion is preserved as DNA: 42 bases, with reading frame beginning at the first base. A word on this clone: Its cognate antigen has yet to be identified. No quality values exist for individual bases; no much larger clone is one base distant.

The collaborating institutions used their own protocols to collect whole blood in K2EDTA tubes. For TCRbeta analysis, collaborators shipped samples in one of three forms: frozen whole blood, isolated PBMCs, or DNA extracted from either of those sample types. TCRbeta CDR3 regions were amplified from genomic DNA using the immunoSEQ Assay, a bias-controlled multiplex PCR. The original methods were these. Nucleated cell counts per sample were estimated from amplification of reference gene primers within the assay. To quantify the absolute abundance of each unique TCRbeta CDR3 rearrangement, sequence reads were collapsed and filtered. For each sample, productive Simpson clonality was calculated as the square root of Simpson's diversity index over productive rearrangements. Held by TCRdb, this immuneACCESS table contains in-frame sequences only and omits some clones. Under half of the omission traces to an unresolved V gene where checked; the cause of the rest is unknown. The V and J calls and clone size were taken over from that table, and D and trimming were inferred from the DNA. The sample table records 250,000 or so clones; 83% of these occur just once. The top ten clones comprise more than 5% of the sample.

The sequence was obtained from a human donor in a cohort sampled during active COVID-19. Recombination connected TRBV18 to TRBJ1-2; D gene: possibly TRBD1, on 6 matching bases. Sequences were obtained from peripheral blood. The DNA sequence is as follows: TGTGCCAGCTCACAGGGGGGGCCAGACTATGGCTACACCTTC. Translated, it reads CASSQGGPDYGYTF.